This TCR beta chain originates from a study of cytomegalovirus exposure and HLA in healthy donors. The PCR had 60 Vbeta and 13 Jbeta primers. As originally analysed: Later reanalysis found 70 million to 95 million unique TCR beta chains, around 10 million of them shared. Sequencing used immunoSEQ multiplex PCR; TCRdb keeps in-frame clones, though not all of them. V and J calls and clone size are as listed in that table; D and trimming were resolved from the DNA. The data show 120,000 or so clones, with about 73% seen just once and roughly 8.2% held by the top ten. V gave up 7 bases and J gave up 4 bases, with 11 bases separating them. The length of the CDR3 is 13 residues. Germline assignment: CDR1 SNHLY and CDR2 FYNNEI. This clone was picked up a small number of times. The antigen remains unidentified. General study results and limits: According to the study, about 180 TCR beta chains were cytomegalovirus-associated. HLA-A and HLA-B allele assignments for most subjects were reportedly predicted accurately using TCR beta sequences. Researchers reported in a later analysis that a missense DCLRE1C variant was tied to TCR beta V- and J-gene trimming.

The rearrangement uses TRBV2 and TRBJ1-3, with D maybe TRBD1 (5 bases). Sequencing was carried out using PBMCs. This clonotype was sampled from a woman aged 40 to 55 in good health and CMV-seropositive. The CDR3 spells CASTRDRGNTIYF. CDR3 sequence (DNA): TGTGCCAGCACCAGGGATCGCGGAAACACCATATATTTT.